This T cell receptor beta chain is from a study of T cells after posttransplantation cyclophosphamide. Libraries were prepared by immunoSEQ multiplex PCR; TCRdb keeps only in-frame clonotypes and omits some of them. The repertoire consists of about 21,000 clones, with approximately 98% occurring once and the leading ten covering about 0.13%. This receptor was identified in a man aged 35-49 years in good health, CMV-negative, and a related stem cell transplant donor. The sample was naive CD8+ T cells sorted from PBMCs.

The CDR3 here is CASGAAGGSGGELFF. Here the CDR3 DNA reads TGTGCCAGCGGGGCAGCGGGAGGGTCAGGAGGGGAGCTGTTTTTT. This chain links TRBV27 with TRBJ2-2, with TRBD2 matching 10 bases. This CDR3 is 15 amino acids long. The trim removed 8 bases at V and 8 bases at J, leaving 11 bases unmatched. Germline V gene lookup returns CDR1 MNHEY and CDR2 SMNVEV (reference sequence).